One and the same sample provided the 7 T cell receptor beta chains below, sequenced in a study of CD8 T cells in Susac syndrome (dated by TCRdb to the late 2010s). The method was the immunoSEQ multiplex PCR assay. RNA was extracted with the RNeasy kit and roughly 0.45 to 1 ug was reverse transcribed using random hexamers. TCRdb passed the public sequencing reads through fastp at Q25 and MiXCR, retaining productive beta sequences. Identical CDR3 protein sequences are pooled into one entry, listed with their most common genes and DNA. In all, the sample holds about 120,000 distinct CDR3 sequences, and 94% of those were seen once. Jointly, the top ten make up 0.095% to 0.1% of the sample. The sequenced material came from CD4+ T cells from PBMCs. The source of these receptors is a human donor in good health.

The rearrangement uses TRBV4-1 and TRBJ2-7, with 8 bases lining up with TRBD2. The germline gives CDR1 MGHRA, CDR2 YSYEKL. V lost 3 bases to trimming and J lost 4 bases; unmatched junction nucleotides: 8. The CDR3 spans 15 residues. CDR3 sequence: CASSQAGTRSYEQYF. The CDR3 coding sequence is TGCGCCAGCAGCCAGGCCGGGACTAGGTCTTACGAGCAGTACTTC.

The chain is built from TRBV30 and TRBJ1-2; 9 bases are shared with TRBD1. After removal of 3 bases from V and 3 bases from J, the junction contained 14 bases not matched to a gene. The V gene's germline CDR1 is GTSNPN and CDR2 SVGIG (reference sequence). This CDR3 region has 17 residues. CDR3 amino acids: CAWREGPRDREDYGYTF. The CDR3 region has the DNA TGTGCCTGGAGAGAGGGGCCTAGGGACAGGGAGGACTATGGCTACACCTTC.

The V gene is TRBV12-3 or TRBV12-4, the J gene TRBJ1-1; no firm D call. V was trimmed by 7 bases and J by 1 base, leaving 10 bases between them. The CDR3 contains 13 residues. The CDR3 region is CASMPFENTEAFF. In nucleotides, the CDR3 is TGTGCCAGCATGCCCTTTGAGAACACTGAAGCTTTCTTT.

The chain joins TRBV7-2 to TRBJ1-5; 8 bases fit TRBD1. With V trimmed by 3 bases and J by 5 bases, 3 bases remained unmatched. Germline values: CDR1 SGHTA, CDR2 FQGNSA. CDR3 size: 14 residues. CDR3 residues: CASSLGGQDQPQHF. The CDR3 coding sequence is TGTGCCAGCAGCTTGGGGGGACAGGATCAGCCCCAGCATTTT.

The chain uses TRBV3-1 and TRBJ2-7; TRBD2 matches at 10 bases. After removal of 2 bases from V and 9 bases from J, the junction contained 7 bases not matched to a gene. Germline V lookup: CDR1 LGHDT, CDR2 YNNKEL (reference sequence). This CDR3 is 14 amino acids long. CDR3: CASSQLLAGFGQYF. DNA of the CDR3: TGTGCCAGCAGCCAACTACTAGCGGGATTCGGGCAGTACTTC.

This CDR3 reads CASSYSTGETYEQYF. DNA of the CDR3: TGTGCCAGCAGTTACTCGACTGGGGAGACCTACGAGCAGTACTTC. The J gene is TRBJ2-7, the V gene TRBV6-5; a possible D gene is TRBD2 (5 bases). CDR3 length equals 15 residues. The germline V gene has CDR1 MNHEY and CDR2 SVGAGI. The germline V and J ends were trimmed by 0 bases and 2 bases, with 11 bases remaining between them.

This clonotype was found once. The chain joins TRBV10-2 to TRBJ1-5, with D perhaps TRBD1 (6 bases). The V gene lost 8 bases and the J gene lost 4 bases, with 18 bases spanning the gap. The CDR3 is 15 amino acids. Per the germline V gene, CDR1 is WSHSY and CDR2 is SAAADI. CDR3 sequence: CASGPQDSLNQPQHF. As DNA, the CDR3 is TGCGCCAGCGGCCCACAGGACAGTTTAAATCAGCCCCAGCATTTT.